This TCR beta chain was captured in a study of T-cell memory formation after mild COVID-19 (dated by TCRdb to about 2021). About the investigation overall: Most TCR sequence clusters were specific to one of the two donors. In a couple of donors, T-cell clones that expanded and contracted after mild COVID-19 were followed by sequencing TCRalpha and TCRbeta repertoires longitudinally. Two young, previously healthy adult volunteers, one female and one male, were included in the cohort. The paper's findings and limits, for the study overall: Contracting CD4+ clones appeared mostly in the CM and EM memory subsets, whereas CD8+ clones were enriched in EMRA. Some responding clones were found in pre-infection memory, which suggests that pre-existing cross-reactive memory T cells took part in the SARS-CoV-2 response. The study covered only a couple of mild cases, and larger cohorts including severe cases with pre-infection samples were considered necessary. Whether the second-wave clones peaking on day 37 were SARS-CoV-2 specific was not confirmed. Clones that contracted from day 15 to 85 showed balanced CD4/CD8 phenotypes, whereas a second wave of clones that expanded from day 15 to 37 leaned towards CD4+.

Here V drops 2 bases and J drops 4 bases, and the junction holds 9 bases not matched to any gene. As encoded in the germline V gene, CDR1 is MNHEY while CDR2 is SVGEGT. The CDR3 contains 18 residues, cysteine and phenylalanine counted. Just the 54-base CDR3 DNA is kept, in frame starting at base 1. To note about this clonotype: Its binding antigen is unknown. Nothing much larger sits one base from this clone, and base qualities are not available.

Sequencing took place on an Illumina NovaSeq 6000. TCRalpha and TCRbeta cDNA libraries were constructed by 5'RACE with constant-segment primers, with sample barcodes and unique molecular identifiers being introduced. Trizol reagent was used to extract RNA from every sample. Libraries were amplified in two PCR steps, with a second sample barcode and Illumina TruSeq adapters added in the second step. Sequencing of libraries was performed on an Illumina NovaSeq with 2 x 150 bp paired-end reads. The paper's data handling went like this. The reads were demultiplexed and collapsed into UMI-guided consensus sequences using migec v1.2.7. Using mixcr v2.1.11, UMI consensuses were aligned to TRA and TRB V and J templates and then assembled into clonotypes. Clonotypes were classified as expanded or contracted when called significant by both edgeR and NoisET, with noise models trained on biological replicates. For edgeR calls, a false discovery rate-adjusted p below 0.01 and a log2 fold-change threshold of 1 were applied. As an exploratory analysis of dynamics, max-normalized trajectories of the 1000 most abundant clonotypes were examined by PCA with hierarchical clustering. Separately sequenced CD4+ and CD8+ repertoires were used to assign the CD4 or CD8 phenotype of responding clones. Starting from the raw public reads, TCRdb applied fastp trimming at Q25, assembled clones with MiXCR and retained in-frame beta chains. Merged by CDR3 protein, the rows form single entries marked with the most common genes and DNA. The V and J calls here are based on TCRdb, not the publication. The sample contains just over 400,000 distinct CDR3 sequences, about 25% of them found a single time. The ten largest clones capture around 13% of the sample.

Ficoll-Paque density gradient centrifugation was used to isolate PBMCs. The chain joins TRBV6-2 or TRBV6-3 to TRBJ2-3; TRBD2 lines up with 13 middle nucleotides. The sequencing input was PBMCs or a T cell subset sorted from them (not recorded which). This receptor was obtained from an adult woman who had mild COVID-19 (a few samples of this study predate the infection). The sample titles of this study are shuffled in the database, so cell type and time point are left out; the donor was told from shared clones. The nucleotide sequence is TGTGCCAGCAGTTACGCCCCCCGGACTAGCGGGAGTGCAGATACGCAGTATTTT. It translates as CASSYAPRTSGSADTQYF.